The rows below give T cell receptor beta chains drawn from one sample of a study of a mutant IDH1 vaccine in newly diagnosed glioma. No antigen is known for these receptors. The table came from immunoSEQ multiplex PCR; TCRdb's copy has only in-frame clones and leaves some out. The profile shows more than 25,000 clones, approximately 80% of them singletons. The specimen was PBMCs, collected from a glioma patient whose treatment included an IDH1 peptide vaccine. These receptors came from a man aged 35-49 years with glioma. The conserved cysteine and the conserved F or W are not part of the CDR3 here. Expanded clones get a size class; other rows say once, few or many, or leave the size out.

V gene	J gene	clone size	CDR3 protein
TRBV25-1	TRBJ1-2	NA	AITGNYGYT
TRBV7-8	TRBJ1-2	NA	ASSPRATGHGYT
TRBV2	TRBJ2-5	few	ASSPGQETQY
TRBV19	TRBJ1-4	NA	ASSPSWRPEKLF
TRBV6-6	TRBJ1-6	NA	ASMQENSPLH
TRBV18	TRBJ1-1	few	ASSPRGTGGLWTEAF
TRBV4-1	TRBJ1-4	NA	ASSQGPAAATNEKLF
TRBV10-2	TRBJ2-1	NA	ASSPTGGSYNEQF
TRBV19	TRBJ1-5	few	ASRPPNQPQH
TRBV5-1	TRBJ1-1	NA	ASSPPRQGGMNTEAF
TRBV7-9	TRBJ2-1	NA	ASSSTALEYNEQF